The clone carrying this T cell receptor (beta chain) was seen only a few times. What it recognizes is unknown. The germline gene is not matched at one end of the junction; a read error may be the cause. Germline CDR1 MNHEY, CDR2 SMNVEV (reference sequence). This CDR3 region has 15 residues. 13 Jbeta primers and 60 Vbeta primers were used for the PCR. Sequenced by immunoSEQ multiplex PCR; TCRdb stores in-frame clones only, minus some. The data contain about 77,000 clones, approximately 80% of them singletons. This sample stems from a study of cytomegalovirus exposure and HLA in healthy donors. Overall study findings and caveats: Later analysis associated a missense DCLRE1C variant with TCR beta V- and J-gene trimming. A list of roughly 180 TCR beta chains associated with cytomegalovirus was given. Most TCRs appeared rarely, but some public TCRs recurred in many donors.

This receptor was taken from a man in his forties in good health and CMV-seronegative. The sequenced sample was PBMCs. The chain joins TRBV27 to TRBJ1-5; unclear D gene. The CDR3 bases are TGTCCCAGCAGTTTATCGAGTGGTAGCAATCAGCCCCAGCATTTT. This translates into CPSSLSSGSNQPQHF.